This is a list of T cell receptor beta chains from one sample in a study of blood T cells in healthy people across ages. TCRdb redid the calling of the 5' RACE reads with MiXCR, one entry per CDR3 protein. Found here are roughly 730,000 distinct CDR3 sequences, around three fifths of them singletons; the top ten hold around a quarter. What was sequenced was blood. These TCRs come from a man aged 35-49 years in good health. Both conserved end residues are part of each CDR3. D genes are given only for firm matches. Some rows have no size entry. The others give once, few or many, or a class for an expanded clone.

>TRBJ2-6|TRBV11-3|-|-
CASSLGSVGANVLTF
TGTGCCAGCAGCTTAGGGAGTGTTGGGGCCAACGTCCTGACTTTC
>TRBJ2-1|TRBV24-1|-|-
CATSDPQGAEQFF
TGTGCCACCAGTGATCCACAGGGAGCTGAGCAGTTCTTC
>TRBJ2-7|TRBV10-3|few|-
CAIRPQGPYEQYF
TGTGCCATCAGACCACAGGGACCCTACGAGCAGTACTTC
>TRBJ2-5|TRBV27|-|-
CASSSQIDTNNEQYF
TGTGCCAGCAGTTCACAAATAGATACTAACAATGAGCAGTACTTC
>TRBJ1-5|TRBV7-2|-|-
CASSRRTEGNQPQHF
TGTGCCAGCAGCAGAAGGACAGAAGGAAATCAGCCCCAGCATTTT
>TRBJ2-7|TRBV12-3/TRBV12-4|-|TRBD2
CASPSPGGLVDEQYF
TGTGCCAGCCCAAGCCCGGGGGGGCTTGTCGATGAGCAGTACTTC
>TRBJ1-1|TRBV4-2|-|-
CASSQDRTGLNTEAFF
TGTGCCAGCAGCCAAGACCGCACCGGGTTGAACACTGAAGCTTTCTTT
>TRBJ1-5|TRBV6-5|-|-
CASSYQPQHF
TGTGCCAGCTCTTATCAGCCCCAGCATTTT
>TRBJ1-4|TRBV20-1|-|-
CSAPSVGATNEKLFF
TGCAGTGCTCCCTCTGTAGGGGCAACTAATGAAAAACTGTTTTTT
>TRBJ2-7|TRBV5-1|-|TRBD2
CASSFGGTTYYEQYF
TGCGCCAGCAGCTTTGGCGGGACTACATACTACGAGCAGTACTTC
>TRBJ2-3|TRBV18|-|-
CASSPRGSDSDTQYF
TGTGCCAGCTCACCACGGGGGAGCGACTCAGATACGCAGTATTTT
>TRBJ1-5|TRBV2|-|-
CASKGVQGRSNQPQHF
TGTGCCAGTAAGGGTGTTCAGGGGAGGAGCAATCAGCCCCAGCATTTT
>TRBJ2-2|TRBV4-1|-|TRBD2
CASSQDLAGAPRELFF
TGCGCCAGCAGCCAAGATTTAGCGGGAGCACCCCGGGAGCTGTTTTTT
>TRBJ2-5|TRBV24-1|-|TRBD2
CATSDPGLAGLQETQYF
TGTGCCACCAGTGACCCGGGACTAGCGGGACTCCAAGAGACCCAGTACTTC
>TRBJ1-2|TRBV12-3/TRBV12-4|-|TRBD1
CASKTGVYGYTF
TGTGCCAGCAAAACAGGGGTTTATGGCTACACCTTC
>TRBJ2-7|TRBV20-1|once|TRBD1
CSAHPGTGGGGEQYF
TGCAGTGCTCACCCCGGGACAGGGGGCGGCGGCGAGCAGTACTTC
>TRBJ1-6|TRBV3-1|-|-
CASSQGRDILTGSPLHF
TGTGCCAGCAGCCAAGGCCGGGACATCTTGACTGGTTCACCCCTCCACTTT
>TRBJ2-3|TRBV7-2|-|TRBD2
CASSFQPGLAGASTDTQYF
TGTGCCAGCAGCTTCCAACCGGGACTAGCGGGTGCTAGCACAGATACGCAGTATTTT
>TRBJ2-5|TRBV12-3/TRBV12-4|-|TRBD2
CAGSLTGGIQETQYF
TGTGCCGGCAGTTTGACGGGGGGAATCCAAGAGACCCAGTACTTC
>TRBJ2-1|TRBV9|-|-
CASSVGGQWDEQFF
TGTGCCAGCAGCGTAGGAGGGCAGTGGGATGAGCAGTTCTTC
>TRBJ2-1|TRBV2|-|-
CASTHNEQFF
TGTGCCAGCACCCACAATGAGCAGTTCTTC
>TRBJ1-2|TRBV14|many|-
CASSQVGAAAPGYTF
TGTGCCAGCAGCCAAGTGGGAGCAGCGGCCCCTGGCTACACCTTC
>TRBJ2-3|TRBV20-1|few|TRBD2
CSVRRASGGRTDTQYF
TGCAGTGTCAGAAGGGCTAGCGGGGGCCGCACAGATACGCAGTATTTT
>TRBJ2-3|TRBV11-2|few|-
CASSASRLTDTQYF
TGTGCCAGCAGCGCCAGTCGACTCACAGATACGCAGTATTTT
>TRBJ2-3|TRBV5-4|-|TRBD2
CASSKPGLAVTDTQYF
TGTGCCAGCAGCAAGCCGGGACTAGCGGTCACAGATACGCAGTATTTT
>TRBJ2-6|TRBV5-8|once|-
CASSLLAGAINVLTF
TGTGCCAGCAGCTTGCTGGCAGGGGCGATCAACGTCCTGACTTTC
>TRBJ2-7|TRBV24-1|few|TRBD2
CATSDDGGTSGIIKWYEQYF
TGTGCCACCAGTGATGACGGTGGGACTAGCGGGATTATTAAATGGTACGAGCAGTACTTC
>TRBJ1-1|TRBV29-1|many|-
CSVRPGTLTAEAFF
TGCAGCGTTAGGCCCGGGACACTAACAGCTGAAGCTTTCTTT
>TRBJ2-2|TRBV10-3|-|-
CAMTANTGELFF
TGTGCCATGACCGCGAACACCGGGGAGCTGTTTTTT
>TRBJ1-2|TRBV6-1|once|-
CASVDYGYTF
TGTGCCAGCGTAGACTATGGCTACACCTTC
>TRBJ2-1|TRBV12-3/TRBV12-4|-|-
CASSDPRWEQFF
TGTGCCAGCAGCGACCCCCGATGGGAGCAGTTCTTC
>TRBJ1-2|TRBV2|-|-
CASQGLQEPTMMGYTF
TGTGCCAGCCAGGGACTCCAGGAACCAACAATGATGGGCTACACCTTC
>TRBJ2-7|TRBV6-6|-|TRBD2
CASSSVAGEQYEQYF
TGTGCCAGCAGTTCTGTAGCGGGAGAGCAGTACGAGCAGTACTTC
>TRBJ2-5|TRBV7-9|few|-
CASSLGWQGVGTQYF
TGTGCCAGCAGCTTAGGGTGGCAGGGAGTCGGGACCCAGTACTTC
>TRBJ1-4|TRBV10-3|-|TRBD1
CAIRDRELDEKLFF
TGTGCCATCAGAGACAGGGAGTTGGATGAAAAACTGTTTTTT
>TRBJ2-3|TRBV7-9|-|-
CASSFGQTTTDTQYF
TGTGCCAGCAGCTTTGGACAGACTACCACAGATACGCAGTATTTT